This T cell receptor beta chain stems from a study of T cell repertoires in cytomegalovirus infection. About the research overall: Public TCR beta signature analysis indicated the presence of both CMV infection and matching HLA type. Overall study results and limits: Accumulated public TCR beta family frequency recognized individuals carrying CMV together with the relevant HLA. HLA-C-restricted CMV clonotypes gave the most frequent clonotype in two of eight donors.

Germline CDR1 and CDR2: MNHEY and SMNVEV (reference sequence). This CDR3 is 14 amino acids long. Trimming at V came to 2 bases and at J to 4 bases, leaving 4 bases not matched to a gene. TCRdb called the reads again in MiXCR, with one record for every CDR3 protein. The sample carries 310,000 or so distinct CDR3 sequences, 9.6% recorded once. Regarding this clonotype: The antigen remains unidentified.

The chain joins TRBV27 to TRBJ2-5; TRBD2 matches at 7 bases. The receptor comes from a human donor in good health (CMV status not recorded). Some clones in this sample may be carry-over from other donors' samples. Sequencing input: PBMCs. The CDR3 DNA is TGTGCCAGCAGTTTAATGGGCGGGGGAGAGACCCAGTACTTC. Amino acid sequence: CASSLMGGGETQYF.